This TCR beta chain was recovered during a study of circulating and synovial CD4+ cells in juvenile arthritis. Whole-study results and caveats: Circulating pathogenic-like lymphocytes shared a substantially higher fraction of CDR3 sequences with synovium than bulk blood. CPL versus bulk CD4 samples: T cell genome counts differed by at least an order of magnitude.

Samples derive from patients with active juvenile idiopathic arthritis. As regards this clone: Its matching antigen is unknown.

Germline lookup yields CDR1 PRHDT and CDR2 FYEKMQ (reference sequence). The V gene end was trimmed by 6 bases and the J gene end by 4 bases; junction bases not matched to a gene: 8. CDR3 size: 14 residues. Assay: immunoSEQ multiplex PCR; the TCRdb copy retains only in-frame clones and omits some. The profile covers around 30,000 clones, with about 95% appearing a single time and 0.6% to 0.85% taken by the ten largest. This chain links TRBV13 with TRBJ2-7, with 8 bases that match TRBD1. The sample consisted of CD4+ T cells from blood. The TCR originated in a human donor with juvenile idiopathic arthritis. CDR3 amino acids: CASSYRQGTYEQYF. DNA for the CDR3: TGTGCCAGCAGTTACCGACAGGGGACTTACGAGCAGTACTTC. Full variable domain (remainder filled in from reference TRBV13 and TRBJ2-7): AAGVIQSPRHLIKEKRETATLKCYPIPRHDTVYWYQQGPGQDPQFLISFYEKMQSDKGSIPDRFSAQQFSDYHSELNMSSLELGDSALYFCASSYRQGTYEQYFGPGTRLTVT.